The entry that follows covers one T cell receptor beta chain sequence. From the 5' RACE reads, TCRdb called clonotypes with MiXCR, one entry per CDR3 protein. Found here are about 26,000 distinct CDR3 sequences, 4.5% of them singletons; the top ten hold about 39%. The CDR3 extends over 15 amino acids. Per germline, CDR1 SGHRS and CDR2 YFSETQ. With 0 bases removed from V and 0 bases from J, the gap between germline ends came to 6 bases. The record originates from a study of T cells after yellow fever vaccination. Study results and caveats: Weaker, the secondary response peaked sooner, at day 5 versus 15.

The sample here was PBMCs, either bulk or a sorted T-cell subset (CD4+, CD8+, memory, or dextramer-sorted; not recorded which), taken on the day of the yellow fever booster vaccination. The source of this sequence is a man aged 18 to 35 who received the YFV17D yellow fever vaccine. J is TRBJ2-2 and V is TRBV5-1; possibly TRBD1 for D (6 bases). The CDR3, as DNA: TGCGCCAGCAGCTTGGACAGGGCGAACACCGGGGAGCTGTTTTTT. Translating gives CASSLDRANTGELFF.